A single sample gave rise to the 20 T cell receptor beta chains below, sequenced in a study of blood T cell repertoires in COVID-19. Libraries were prepared by immunoSEQ multiplex PCR; TCRdb keeps only in-frame clonotypes and omits some of them. The top ten clones hold 5.1% of a sample with approximately 250,000 clones, 65% to 90% of them seen once. The specimen was peripheral blood. The receptor set was obtained from a man aged 45-60 years with COVID-19, enrolled during active disease.

The chain is built from TRBV11-2 and TRBJ1-1, with 7 bases lining up with TRBD1. Per the germline V gene, CDR1 is SGHAT and CDR2 is FQNNGV. This CDR3 contains 16 residues. V lost 3 bases and J lost 1; bases outside the gene matches: 8. The CDR3 loop reads CASSLGRGQTNTEAFF. CDR3 coding DNA: TGTGCCAGCAGCTTGGGTCGGGGACAGACGAACACTGAAGCTTTCTTT.

This sequence joins TRBV9 and TRBJ1-4, with 7 bases fitting TRBD1. The CDR3 runs 15 residues. The V segment lost 4 bases and the J segment 4 bases; nucleotides outside the gene matches: 7. In germline, CDR1 is SGDLS, CDR2 YYNGEE. CDR3 in amino acids: CASSPTGQLNEKLFF. Here the CDR3 DNA reads TGTGCCAGCAGCCCTACGGGACAGCTTAATGAAAAACTGTTTTTT.

The chain couples TRBV11-1 to TRBJ2-7, with TRBD1 matching over 11 bases. Trimming at V came to 5 bases and at J to 7 bases, leaving 10 bases not matched to a gene. CDR1 and CDR2 from the germline V gene are SGHAT and FQDESV (reference sequence). The CDR3 has 15 amino acids. The CDR3 is CASSLGGQGAGEQYF. DNA for the CDR3: TGTGCCAGCAGCCTCGGCGGACAGGGGGCAGGTGAGCAGTACTTC.

The V gene is TRBV9, the J gene TRBJ2-7; D is possibly TRBD1 (6 bases). The length of the CDR3 is 15 residues. Germline V CDR1 and CDR2: SGDLS, YYNGEE. V lost 0 bases, J lost 5 bases, and 15 bases lay in between. CDR3 in DNA: TGTGCCAGCAGCGTAGGAACAGGGTTATATGACGAGCAGTACTTC. This codes for CASSVGTGLYDEQYF.

J is TRBJ2-7 and V is TRBV10-3; D remains ambiguous. V dropped 2 bases and J dropped 5 bases, with 4 bases sitting between them. Germline V gene sequence: CDR1 ENHRY, CDR2 SYGVKD. This CDR3 spans 11 amino acids. CDR3 loop: CAISELDEQYF. The CDR3 nucleotides are TGTGCCATCAGTGAGCTAGACGAGCAGTACTTC.

The chain is built from TRBV10-2 and TRBJ1-4, with no clear D. CDR3 length: 13 residues. V was cut by 4 bases and J by 2 bases, with 5 bases left in between. The V gene's germline CDR1 is WSHSY and CDR2 SAAADI. The CDR3 sequence: CASSAGTNEKLFF. CDR3 in DNA: TGCGCCAGCAGTGCGGGGACTAATGAAAAACTGTTTTTT.

The chain joins TRBV6-5 to TRBJ2-7; possibly TRBD1 for D (5 bases). Germline V gives CDR1 MNHEY, CDR2 SVGAGI. The V and J ends lost 7 bases and 3 bases respectively, with 16 bases between them. The CDR3 is 14 amino acids. The DNA for the CDR3 is TGTGCCAGCACCCAAGGGGTCCAGGGCTACGAGCAGTACTTC. This translates into CASTQGVQGYEQYF.

There are a few counts of this clone. CDR3 in amino acids: CASPLAFSYEQYF. For the CDR3, the DNA is TGCGCCAGCCCCCTGGCCTTTTCCTACGAGCAGTACTTC. The chain combines TRBV10-1 with TRBJ2-7; D gene uncertain. The CDR3 sequence is 13 residues long. Germline V gene data show CDR1 as WNHNN and CDR2 as SYGVQD (reference sequence). V lost 8 bases and J lost 1, with 12 bases in between.

The chain recombines TRBV3-1 (or the pseudogene TRBV3-2) with TRBJ2-3; 8 bases map to TRBD2. With V trimmed by 4 bases and J by 6 bases, 12 bases remained unmatched. CDR1 and CDR2 (germline): LGHDT, YNNKEL (reference sequence). The CDR3 totals 16 residues. CDR3 DNA sequence: TGTGCCAGCAGCCCCGTTGGCGGGGGGTCTAGTGATACGCAGTATTTT. It is translated as CASSPVGGGSSDTQYF.

The chain carries TRBV19 and TRBJ2-2; possible D gene TRBD2, 7 bases. Germline CDR1 LNHDA, CDR2 SQIVND (reference sequence). CDR3 length: 15 residues. Between the trimmed V and J ends, which lost 8 bases and 5 bases, there was a span of 18 bases. The CDR3 region has the DNA TGTGCCAGTGGAGTGGGGGGGGCGCAGACCGGGGAGCTGTTTTTT. Protein: CASGVGGAQTGELFF.

The rearrangement joins TRBV7-9 to TRBJ2-1; 12 nucleotides line up with TRBD2. Germline trimming cut 5 bases from V and 7 bases from J; bases unmatched to any gene: 6. The CDR3 has 15 residues. Germline values: CDR1 SEHNR, CDR2 FQNEAQ (reference sequence). The CDR3 nucleotides read TGTGCCAGCAGCCGTCTAGCGGGGGGGCCTAATGAGCAGTTCTTC. Protein product: CASSRLAGGPNEQFF.

The chain links TRBV20-1 to TRBJ1-1, with D unclear. Trimming cost V 3 bases and J 0 bases, with 11 bases left between them. This CDR3 region has 14 residues. Per germline, CDR1 DFQATT and CDR2 SNEGSKA (reference sequence). The CDR3 nucleotides are TGCAGTGCTAGTATAGGAGGGATGAACACTGAAGCTTTCTTT. It translates to CSASIGGMNTEAFF.

This rearrangement joins TRBV11-1 to TRBJ1-4, with D possibly TRBD1 on 5 matching bases. V lost 5 bases to trimming and J lost 5 bases, with 15 bases between them. Germline V gene sequence: CDR1 SGHAT, CDR2 FQDESV (reference sequence). The CDR3 length is 15 residues. CDR3 DNA sequence: TGTGCCAGCAGCCGCGGGGCAGCTCCGAATGAAAAACTGTTTTTT. It translates to CASSRGAAPNEKLFF.

The CDR3 protein is CASSLVFGGDTEAFF. For the CDR3, the DNA is TGTGCCAGCAGCTTAGTTTTCGGAGGGGACACTGAAGCTTTCTTT. The chain uses TRBV7-2 and TRBJ1-1; tentative D call: TRBD1 (5 bases). The CDR3 loop spans 15 amino acids. Trimming stripped 1 base from V and 3 bases from J, with 12 bases between. CDR1 and CDR2 (germline): SGHTA, FQGNSA.

In this sample, this clone turned up once. The rearrangement joins TRBV6-1 to TRBJ2-2; TRBD2 aligns across 7 bases. The CDR3 is 16 amino acids. Germline-derived CDR1 and CDR2 are MNHNS and SASEGT. V lost 1 base to trimming and J lost 3 bases; unmatched junction nucleotides: 5. The CDR3 DNA reads as TGTGCCAGCAGTGAAGTTTGGGGAGGGTACACCGGGGAGCTGTTTTTT. Translating gives CASSEVWGGYTGELFF.

This chain links TRBV7-9 with TRBJ1-5; D is unclear. Germline loops: CDR1 SEHNR, CDR2 FQNEAQ (reference sequence). The V end was cut by 5 bases, the J end by 7 bases, with 9 bases between. The CDR3 has 12 amino acids. CDR3 DNA sequence: TGTGCCAGCAGCCCCCTTGGCCAGCCCCAGCATTTT. Its translation: CASSPLGQPQHF.

V gene TRBV30 combines with J gene TRBJ2-3; D unresolved. Germline V gene lookup returns CDR1 GTSNPN and CDR2 SVGIG (reference sequence). The CDR3 is made up of 13 amino acids. Deletions cut 0 bases from V and 4 bases from J, with 8 bases between. CDR3 in amino acids: CAWSVLSADTQYF. For the CDR3, the DNA is TGTGCCTGGAGTGTATTGAGCGCAGATACGCAGTATTTT.

This chain links TRBV28 with TRBJ2-3; 8 nucleotides line up with TRBD2. This CDR3 is 13 amino acids long. Germline CDR1 and CDR2: MDHEN and SYDVKM. The V segment lost 6 bases and the J segment 3 bases; nucleotides outside the gene matches: 2. The CDR3 sequence is CASRTGGTDTQYF. The CDR3 coding sequence is TGTGCCAGCAGGACGGGGGGGACAGATACGCAGTATTTT.

This chain links TRBV9 with TRBJ2-1, with a weak D call TRBD2 (6 bases). The CDR3 contains 16 residues. CDR1 SGDLS and CDR2 YYNGEE come from the germline V gene. The ends were cut back, 0 bases at V and 0 bases at J, with 10 bases in the middle. The CDR3 coding sequence is TGTGCCAGCAGCGTAGGGAACGGGGGCTCCTACAATGAGCAGTTCTTC. This codes for CASSVGNGGSYNEQFF. The complete variable domain, with remaining parts taken from reference TRBV9 and TRBJ2-1, reads DSGVTQTPKHLITATGQRVTLRCSPRSGDLSVYWYQQSLDQGLQFLIQYYNGEERAKGNILERFSAQQFPDLHSELNLSSLELGDSALYFCASSVGNGGSYNEQFFGPGTRLTVL.

This rearrangement joins TRBV5-5 to TRBJ2-6, with D possibly TRBD1 on 6 matching bases. V was pared by 2 bases and J by 3 bases, with 9 bases between. This CDR3 is 15 amino acids long. The germline V gene has CDR1 SGHKS and CDR2 YYEKEE (reference sequence). Here the CDR3 reads CASSFQGSGANVLTF. CDR3 DNA sequence: TGTGCCAGCAGCTTCCAGGGGAGTGGGGCCAACGTCCTGACTTTC.